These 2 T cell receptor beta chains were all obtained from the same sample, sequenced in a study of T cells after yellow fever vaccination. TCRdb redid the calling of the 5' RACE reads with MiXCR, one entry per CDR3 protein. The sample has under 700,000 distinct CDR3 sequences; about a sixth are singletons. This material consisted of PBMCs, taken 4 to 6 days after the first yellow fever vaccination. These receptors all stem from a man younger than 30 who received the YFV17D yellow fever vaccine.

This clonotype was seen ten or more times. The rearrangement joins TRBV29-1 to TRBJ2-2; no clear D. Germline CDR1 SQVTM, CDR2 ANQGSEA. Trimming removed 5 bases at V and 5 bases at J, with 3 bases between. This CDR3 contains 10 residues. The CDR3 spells CSVYTGELFF. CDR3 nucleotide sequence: TGCAGCGTTTATACCGGGGAGCTGTTTTTT.

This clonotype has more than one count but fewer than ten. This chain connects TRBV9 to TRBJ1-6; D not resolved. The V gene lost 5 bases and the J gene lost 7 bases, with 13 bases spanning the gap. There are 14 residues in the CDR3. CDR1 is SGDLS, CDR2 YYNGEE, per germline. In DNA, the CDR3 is TGTGCCAGCAGTGAGGGATTGTGGAATTCACCCCTCCACTTT. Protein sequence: CASSEGLWNSPLHF.